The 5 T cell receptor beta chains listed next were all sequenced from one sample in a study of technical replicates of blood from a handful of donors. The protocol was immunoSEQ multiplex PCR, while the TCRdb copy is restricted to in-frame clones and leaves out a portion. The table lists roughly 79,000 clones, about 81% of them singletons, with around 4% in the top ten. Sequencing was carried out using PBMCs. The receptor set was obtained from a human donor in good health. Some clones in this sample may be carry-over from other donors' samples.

The CDR3: CASSLERGPSGYTF. The CDR3 nucleotides read TGTGCCAGCAGCTTAGAAAGGGGCCCATCAGGCTACACCTTC. The chain uses TRBV7-2 and TRBJ1-2, with D perhaps TRBD1 (5 bases). CDR1 and CDR2 from the germline V gene are SGHTA and FQGNSA. Between the trimmed V and J ends, which lost 1 base and 8 bases, there was a span of 14 bases. The CDR3 has 14 amino acids. Full variable domain (outside the CDR3, taken from reference TRBV7-2 and TRBJ1-2): GAGVSQSPSNKVTEKGKDVELRCDPISGHTALYWYRQSLGQGLEFLIYFQGNSAPDKSGLPSDRFSAERTGGSVSTLTIQRTQQEDSAVYLCASSLERGPSGYTFGSGTRLTVV.

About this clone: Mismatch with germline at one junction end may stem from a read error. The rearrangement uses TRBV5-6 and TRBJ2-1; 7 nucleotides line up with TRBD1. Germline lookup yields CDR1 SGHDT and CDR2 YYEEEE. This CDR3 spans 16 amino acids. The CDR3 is CASRLGANRGGNEQFF. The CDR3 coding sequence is TGTGCCAGCAGGTTGGGGGCCAACAGGGGCGGCAATGAGCAGTTCTTC.

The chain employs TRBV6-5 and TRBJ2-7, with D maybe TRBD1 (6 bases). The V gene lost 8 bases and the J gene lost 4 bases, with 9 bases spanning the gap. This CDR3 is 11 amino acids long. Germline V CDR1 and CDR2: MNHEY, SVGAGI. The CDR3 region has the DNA TGTGCCAGCGGGGGCGGTTACGAGCAGTACTTC. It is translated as CASGGGYEQYF.

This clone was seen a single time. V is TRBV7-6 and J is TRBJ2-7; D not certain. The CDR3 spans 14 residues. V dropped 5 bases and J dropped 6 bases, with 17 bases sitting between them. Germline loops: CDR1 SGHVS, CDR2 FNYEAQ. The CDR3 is CASSRYGLQAEQYF. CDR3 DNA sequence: TGTGCCAGCAGCCGATACGGATTGCAGGCCGAGCAGTACTTC.

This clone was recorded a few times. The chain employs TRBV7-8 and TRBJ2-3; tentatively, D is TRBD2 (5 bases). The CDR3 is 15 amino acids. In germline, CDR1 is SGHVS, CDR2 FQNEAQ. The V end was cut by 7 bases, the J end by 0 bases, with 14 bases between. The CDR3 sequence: CASKKDGLSTDTQYF. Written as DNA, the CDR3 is TGTGCCAGCAAAAAGGACGGACTGAGCACAGATACGCAGTATTTT.